The T cell receptor (beta chain) under discussion was sequenced for a study of blood T cell repertoires in COVID-19. The table came from immunoSEQ multiplex PCR; TCRdb's copy has only in-frame clones and leaves some out. Here the sample spans about 160,000 clones, 90% being singletons. The CDR3 extends over 17 amino acids. The J segment lost 3 bases and the V segment lost 2 bases, leaving 13 bases of the junction unmatched. Germline loops: CDR1 SGHRS, CDR2 YFSETQ. This clone was picked up a small number of times. The clonotype was recovered from a man aged 60 to 69 with active or convalescent COVID-19. V usage is TRBV5-1 and J usage is TRBJ1-2; TRBD1 matches at 7 bases. Sequencing input: peripheral blood. The CDR3 region is CASSFEIRTGADYGYTF. CDR3 sequence (DNA): TGCGCCAGCAGCTTCGAAATACGGACAGGAGCGGACTATGGCTACACCTTC.